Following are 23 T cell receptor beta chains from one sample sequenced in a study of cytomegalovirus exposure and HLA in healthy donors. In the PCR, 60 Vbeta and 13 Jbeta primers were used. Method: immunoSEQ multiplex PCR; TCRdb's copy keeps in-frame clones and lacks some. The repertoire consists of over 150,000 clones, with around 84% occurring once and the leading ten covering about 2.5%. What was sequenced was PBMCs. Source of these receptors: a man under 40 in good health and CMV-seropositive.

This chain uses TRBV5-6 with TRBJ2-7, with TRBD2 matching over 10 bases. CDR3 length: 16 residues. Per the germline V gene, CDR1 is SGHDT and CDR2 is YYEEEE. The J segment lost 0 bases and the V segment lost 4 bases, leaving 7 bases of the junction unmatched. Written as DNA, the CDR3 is TGTGCCAGCAGCCGGGGGCCTAGCGGGAGCTCCTACGAGCAGTACGTC. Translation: CASSRGPSGSSYEQYV.

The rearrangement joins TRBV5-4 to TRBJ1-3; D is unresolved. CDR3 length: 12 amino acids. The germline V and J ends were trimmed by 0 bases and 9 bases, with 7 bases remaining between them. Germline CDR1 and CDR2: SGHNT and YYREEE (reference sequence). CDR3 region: CASSLGGATIYF. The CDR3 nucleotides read TGTGCCAGCAGCTTGGGGGGAGCCACCATATATTTT.

This chain's CDR3 is CASSYRTGGEQYV. CDR3 DNA: TGTGCCAGCAGTTACCGGACAGGGGGCGAGCAGTACGTC. This chain uses TRBV6-6 with TRBJ2-7; TRBD1 agrees at 10 bases. The CDR3 runs to 13 residues. The J segment lost 6 bases and the V segment lost 2 bases, leaving 1 base of the junction unmatched. Germline V gives CDR1 MNHNY, CDR2 SVGAGI (reference sequence).

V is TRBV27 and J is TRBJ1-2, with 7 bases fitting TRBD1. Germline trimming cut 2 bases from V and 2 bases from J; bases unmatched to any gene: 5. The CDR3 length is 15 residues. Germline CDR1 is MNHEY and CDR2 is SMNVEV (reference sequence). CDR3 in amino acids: CASSLMSGGNYGYTF. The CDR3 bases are TGTGCCAGCAGTTTAATGTCAGGGGGAAACTATGGCTACACCTTC.

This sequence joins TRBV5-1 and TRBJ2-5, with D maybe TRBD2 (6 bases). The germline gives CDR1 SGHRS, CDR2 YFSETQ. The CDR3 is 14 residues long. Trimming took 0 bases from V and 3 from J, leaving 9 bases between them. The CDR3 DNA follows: TGCGCCAGCAGCTTGGCGGGACTGGAAGAGACCCAGTACTTC. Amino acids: CASSLAGLEETQYF. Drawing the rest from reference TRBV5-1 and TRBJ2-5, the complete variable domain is KAGVTQTPRYLIKTRGQQVTLSCSPISGHRSVSWYQQTPGQGLQFLFEYFSETQRNKGNFPGRFSGRQFSNSRSEMNVSTLELGDSALYLCASSLAGLEETQYFGPGTRLLVL.

The CDR3 region is CASSLLAAKGEQFF. CDR3 sequence (DNA): TGTGCCAGCAGCCTACTAGCGGCTAAGGGTGAGCAGTTCTTC. The gene calls are TRBV7-2 and TRBJ2-1; 8 positions match TRBD2. V lost 5 bases, J lost 9 bases, and 9 bases stayed unmatched. Germline V lookup: CDR1 SGHTA, CDR2 FQGNSA. This CDR3 spans 14 amino acids.

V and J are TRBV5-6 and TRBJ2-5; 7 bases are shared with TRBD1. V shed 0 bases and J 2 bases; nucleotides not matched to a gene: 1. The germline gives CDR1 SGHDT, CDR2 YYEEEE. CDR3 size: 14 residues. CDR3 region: CASSLAGGQETQYF. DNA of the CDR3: TGTGCCAGCAGCTTGGCAGGGGGTCAAGAGACCCAGTACTTC.

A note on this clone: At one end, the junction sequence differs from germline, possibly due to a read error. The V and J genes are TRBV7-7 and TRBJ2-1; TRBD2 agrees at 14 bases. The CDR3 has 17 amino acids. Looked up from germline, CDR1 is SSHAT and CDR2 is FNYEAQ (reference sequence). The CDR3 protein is CASSLVPGLAGENEQFF. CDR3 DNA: TGTGCTAGCAGCTTAGTTCCGGGACTAGCGGGAGAGAATGAGCAGTTCTTC.

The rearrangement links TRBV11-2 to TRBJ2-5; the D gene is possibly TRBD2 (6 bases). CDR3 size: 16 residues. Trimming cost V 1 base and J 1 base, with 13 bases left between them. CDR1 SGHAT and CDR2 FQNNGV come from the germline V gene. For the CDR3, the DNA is TGTGCCAGCAGCTTAGGGGTGAGGGGACTCCAAGAGACCCAGTACTTC. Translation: CASSLGVRGLQETQYF.

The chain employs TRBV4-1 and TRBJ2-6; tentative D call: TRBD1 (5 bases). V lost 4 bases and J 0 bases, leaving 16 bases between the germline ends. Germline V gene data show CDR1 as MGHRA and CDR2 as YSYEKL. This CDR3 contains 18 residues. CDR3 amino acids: CASSPLGRERSGANVLTF. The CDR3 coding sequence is TGCGCCAGCAGCCCGCTGGGCAGGGAACGCTCTGGGGCCAACGTCCTGACTTTC.

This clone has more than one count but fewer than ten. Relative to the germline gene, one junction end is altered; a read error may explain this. DNA of the CDR3: TGTTCCAGCAGCCCGCCGACAGGGAGCCATGTGAACGAGCAGTTCTTC. It yields the protein CSSSPPTGSHVNEQFF. The chain is built from TRBV7-9 and TRBJ2-1, with 7 bases fitting TRBD1. There are 16 residues in the CDR3. In germline, CDR1 is SEHNR, CDR2 FQNEAQ (reference sequence).

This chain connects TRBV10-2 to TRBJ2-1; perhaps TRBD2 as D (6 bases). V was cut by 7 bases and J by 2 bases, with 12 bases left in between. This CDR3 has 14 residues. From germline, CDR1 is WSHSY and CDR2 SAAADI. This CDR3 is CASTTGATYNEQFF. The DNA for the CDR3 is TGCGCCAGCACAACGGGAGCCACCTACAATGAGCAGTTCTTC.

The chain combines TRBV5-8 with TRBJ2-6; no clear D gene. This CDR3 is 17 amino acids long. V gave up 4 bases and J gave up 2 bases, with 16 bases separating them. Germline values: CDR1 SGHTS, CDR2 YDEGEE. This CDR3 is CASSPVGSLTGANVLTF. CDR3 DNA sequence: TGTGCCAGCAGCCCGGTGGGCAGTCTCACTGGGGCCAACGTCCTGACTTTC. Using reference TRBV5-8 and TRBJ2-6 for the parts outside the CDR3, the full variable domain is EAGVTQSPTHLIKTRGQQATLRCSPISGHTSVYWYQQALGLGLQFLLWYDEGEERNRGNFPPRFSGRQFPNYSSELNVNALELEDSALYLCASSPVGSLTGANVLTFGAGSRLTVL.

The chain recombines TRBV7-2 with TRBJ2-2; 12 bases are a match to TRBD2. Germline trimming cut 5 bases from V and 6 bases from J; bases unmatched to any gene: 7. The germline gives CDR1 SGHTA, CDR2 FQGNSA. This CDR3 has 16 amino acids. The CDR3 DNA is TGTGCCAGCAGCCCTGCTAGCGGGAGGGTCGCCGGGGAGCTGTTTTTT. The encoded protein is CASSPASGRVAGELFF.

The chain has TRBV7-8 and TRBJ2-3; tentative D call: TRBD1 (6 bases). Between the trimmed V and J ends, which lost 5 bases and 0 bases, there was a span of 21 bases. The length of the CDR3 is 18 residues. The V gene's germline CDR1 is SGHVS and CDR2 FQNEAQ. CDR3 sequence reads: CASSPGLGGTLSTDTQYF. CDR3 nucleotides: TGTGCCAGCAGCCCCGGGTTAGGGGGAACTCTTAGCACAGATACGCAGTATTTT.

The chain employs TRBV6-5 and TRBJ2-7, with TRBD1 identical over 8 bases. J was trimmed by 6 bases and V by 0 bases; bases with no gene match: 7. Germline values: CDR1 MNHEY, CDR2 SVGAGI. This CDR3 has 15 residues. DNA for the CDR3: TGTGCCAGCAGTTACTCGAGGACAGGGCCCTCCGAGCAGTACTTC. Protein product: CASSYSRTGPSEQYF.

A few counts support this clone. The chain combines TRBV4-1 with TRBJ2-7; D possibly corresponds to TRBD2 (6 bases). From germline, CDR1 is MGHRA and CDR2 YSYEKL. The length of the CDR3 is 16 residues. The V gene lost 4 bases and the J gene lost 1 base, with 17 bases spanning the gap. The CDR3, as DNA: TGCGCCAGCAGCCGGGACCCAACGGGAGCATCCTACGAGCAGTACTTC. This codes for CASSRDPTGASYEQYF.

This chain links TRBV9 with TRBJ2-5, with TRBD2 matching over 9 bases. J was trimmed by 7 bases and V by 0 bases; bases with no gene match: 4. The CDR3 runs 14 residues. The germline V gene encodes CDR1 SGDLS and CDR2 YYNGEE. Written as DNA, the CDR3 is TGTGCCAGCAGCGTAGCTTTGACTAGCGGGACCCAGTACTTC. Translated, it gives CASSVALTSGTQYF.

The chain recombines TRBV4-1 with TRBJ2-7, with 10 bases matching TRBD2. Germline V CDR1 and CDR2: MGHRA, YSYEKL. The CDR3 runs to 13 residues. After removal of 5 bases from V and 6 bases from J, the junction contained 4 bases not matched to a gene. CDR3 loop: CASSASGSSEQYF. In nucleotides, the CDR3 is TGCGCCAGCAGCGCTAGCGGGAGCAGCGAGCAGTACTTC.

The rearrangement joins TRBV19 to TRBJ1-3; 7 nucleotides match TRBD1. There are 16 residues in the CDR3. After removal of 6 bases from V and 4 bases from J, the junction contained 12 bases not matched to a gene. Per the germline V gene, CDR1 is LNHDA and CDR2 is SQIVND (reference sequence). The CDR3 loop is CASSGQDRTGGNTIYF. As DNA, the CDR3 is TGTGCCAGTAGCGGACAGGACCGTACGGGAGGAAACACCATATATTTT.

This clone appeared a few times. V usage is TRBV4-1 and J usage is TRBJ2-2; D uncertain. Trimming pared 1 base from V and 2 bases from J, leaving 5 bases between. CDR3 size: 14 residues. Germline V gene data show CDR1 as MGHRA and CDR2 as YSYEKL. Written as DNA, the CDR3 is TGCGCCAGCAGCCAAGCTCTCAACACCGGGGAGCTGTTTTTT. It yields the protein CASSQALNTGELFF.

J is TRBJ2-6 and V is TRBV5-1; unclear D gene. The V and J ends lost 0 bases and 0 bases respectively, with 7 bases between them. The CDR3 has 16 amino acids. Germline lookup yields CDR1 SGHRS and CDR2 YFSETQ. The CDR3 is CASSLAESSGANVLTF. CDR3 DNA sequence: TGCGCCAGCAGCTTGGCCGAGAGCTCTGGGGCCAACGTCCTGACTTTC. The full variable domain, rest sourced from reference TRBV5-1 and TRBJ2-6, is KAGVTQTPRYLIKTRGQQVTLSCSPISGHRSVSWYQQTPGQGLQFLFEYFSETQRNKGNFPGRFSGRQFSNSRSEMNVSTLELGDSALYLCASSLAESSGANVLTFGAGSRLTVL.

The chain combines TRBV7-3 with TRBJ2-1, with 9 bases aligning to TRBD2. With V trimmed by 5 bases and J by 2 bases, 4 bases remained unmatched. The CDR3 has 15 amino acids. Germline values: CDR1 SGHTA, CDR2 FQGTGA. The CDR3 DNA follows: TGTGCCAGCAGCCCAGCGGGAGGAACCTACAATGAGCAGTTCTTC. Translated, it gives CASSPAGGTYNEQFF.